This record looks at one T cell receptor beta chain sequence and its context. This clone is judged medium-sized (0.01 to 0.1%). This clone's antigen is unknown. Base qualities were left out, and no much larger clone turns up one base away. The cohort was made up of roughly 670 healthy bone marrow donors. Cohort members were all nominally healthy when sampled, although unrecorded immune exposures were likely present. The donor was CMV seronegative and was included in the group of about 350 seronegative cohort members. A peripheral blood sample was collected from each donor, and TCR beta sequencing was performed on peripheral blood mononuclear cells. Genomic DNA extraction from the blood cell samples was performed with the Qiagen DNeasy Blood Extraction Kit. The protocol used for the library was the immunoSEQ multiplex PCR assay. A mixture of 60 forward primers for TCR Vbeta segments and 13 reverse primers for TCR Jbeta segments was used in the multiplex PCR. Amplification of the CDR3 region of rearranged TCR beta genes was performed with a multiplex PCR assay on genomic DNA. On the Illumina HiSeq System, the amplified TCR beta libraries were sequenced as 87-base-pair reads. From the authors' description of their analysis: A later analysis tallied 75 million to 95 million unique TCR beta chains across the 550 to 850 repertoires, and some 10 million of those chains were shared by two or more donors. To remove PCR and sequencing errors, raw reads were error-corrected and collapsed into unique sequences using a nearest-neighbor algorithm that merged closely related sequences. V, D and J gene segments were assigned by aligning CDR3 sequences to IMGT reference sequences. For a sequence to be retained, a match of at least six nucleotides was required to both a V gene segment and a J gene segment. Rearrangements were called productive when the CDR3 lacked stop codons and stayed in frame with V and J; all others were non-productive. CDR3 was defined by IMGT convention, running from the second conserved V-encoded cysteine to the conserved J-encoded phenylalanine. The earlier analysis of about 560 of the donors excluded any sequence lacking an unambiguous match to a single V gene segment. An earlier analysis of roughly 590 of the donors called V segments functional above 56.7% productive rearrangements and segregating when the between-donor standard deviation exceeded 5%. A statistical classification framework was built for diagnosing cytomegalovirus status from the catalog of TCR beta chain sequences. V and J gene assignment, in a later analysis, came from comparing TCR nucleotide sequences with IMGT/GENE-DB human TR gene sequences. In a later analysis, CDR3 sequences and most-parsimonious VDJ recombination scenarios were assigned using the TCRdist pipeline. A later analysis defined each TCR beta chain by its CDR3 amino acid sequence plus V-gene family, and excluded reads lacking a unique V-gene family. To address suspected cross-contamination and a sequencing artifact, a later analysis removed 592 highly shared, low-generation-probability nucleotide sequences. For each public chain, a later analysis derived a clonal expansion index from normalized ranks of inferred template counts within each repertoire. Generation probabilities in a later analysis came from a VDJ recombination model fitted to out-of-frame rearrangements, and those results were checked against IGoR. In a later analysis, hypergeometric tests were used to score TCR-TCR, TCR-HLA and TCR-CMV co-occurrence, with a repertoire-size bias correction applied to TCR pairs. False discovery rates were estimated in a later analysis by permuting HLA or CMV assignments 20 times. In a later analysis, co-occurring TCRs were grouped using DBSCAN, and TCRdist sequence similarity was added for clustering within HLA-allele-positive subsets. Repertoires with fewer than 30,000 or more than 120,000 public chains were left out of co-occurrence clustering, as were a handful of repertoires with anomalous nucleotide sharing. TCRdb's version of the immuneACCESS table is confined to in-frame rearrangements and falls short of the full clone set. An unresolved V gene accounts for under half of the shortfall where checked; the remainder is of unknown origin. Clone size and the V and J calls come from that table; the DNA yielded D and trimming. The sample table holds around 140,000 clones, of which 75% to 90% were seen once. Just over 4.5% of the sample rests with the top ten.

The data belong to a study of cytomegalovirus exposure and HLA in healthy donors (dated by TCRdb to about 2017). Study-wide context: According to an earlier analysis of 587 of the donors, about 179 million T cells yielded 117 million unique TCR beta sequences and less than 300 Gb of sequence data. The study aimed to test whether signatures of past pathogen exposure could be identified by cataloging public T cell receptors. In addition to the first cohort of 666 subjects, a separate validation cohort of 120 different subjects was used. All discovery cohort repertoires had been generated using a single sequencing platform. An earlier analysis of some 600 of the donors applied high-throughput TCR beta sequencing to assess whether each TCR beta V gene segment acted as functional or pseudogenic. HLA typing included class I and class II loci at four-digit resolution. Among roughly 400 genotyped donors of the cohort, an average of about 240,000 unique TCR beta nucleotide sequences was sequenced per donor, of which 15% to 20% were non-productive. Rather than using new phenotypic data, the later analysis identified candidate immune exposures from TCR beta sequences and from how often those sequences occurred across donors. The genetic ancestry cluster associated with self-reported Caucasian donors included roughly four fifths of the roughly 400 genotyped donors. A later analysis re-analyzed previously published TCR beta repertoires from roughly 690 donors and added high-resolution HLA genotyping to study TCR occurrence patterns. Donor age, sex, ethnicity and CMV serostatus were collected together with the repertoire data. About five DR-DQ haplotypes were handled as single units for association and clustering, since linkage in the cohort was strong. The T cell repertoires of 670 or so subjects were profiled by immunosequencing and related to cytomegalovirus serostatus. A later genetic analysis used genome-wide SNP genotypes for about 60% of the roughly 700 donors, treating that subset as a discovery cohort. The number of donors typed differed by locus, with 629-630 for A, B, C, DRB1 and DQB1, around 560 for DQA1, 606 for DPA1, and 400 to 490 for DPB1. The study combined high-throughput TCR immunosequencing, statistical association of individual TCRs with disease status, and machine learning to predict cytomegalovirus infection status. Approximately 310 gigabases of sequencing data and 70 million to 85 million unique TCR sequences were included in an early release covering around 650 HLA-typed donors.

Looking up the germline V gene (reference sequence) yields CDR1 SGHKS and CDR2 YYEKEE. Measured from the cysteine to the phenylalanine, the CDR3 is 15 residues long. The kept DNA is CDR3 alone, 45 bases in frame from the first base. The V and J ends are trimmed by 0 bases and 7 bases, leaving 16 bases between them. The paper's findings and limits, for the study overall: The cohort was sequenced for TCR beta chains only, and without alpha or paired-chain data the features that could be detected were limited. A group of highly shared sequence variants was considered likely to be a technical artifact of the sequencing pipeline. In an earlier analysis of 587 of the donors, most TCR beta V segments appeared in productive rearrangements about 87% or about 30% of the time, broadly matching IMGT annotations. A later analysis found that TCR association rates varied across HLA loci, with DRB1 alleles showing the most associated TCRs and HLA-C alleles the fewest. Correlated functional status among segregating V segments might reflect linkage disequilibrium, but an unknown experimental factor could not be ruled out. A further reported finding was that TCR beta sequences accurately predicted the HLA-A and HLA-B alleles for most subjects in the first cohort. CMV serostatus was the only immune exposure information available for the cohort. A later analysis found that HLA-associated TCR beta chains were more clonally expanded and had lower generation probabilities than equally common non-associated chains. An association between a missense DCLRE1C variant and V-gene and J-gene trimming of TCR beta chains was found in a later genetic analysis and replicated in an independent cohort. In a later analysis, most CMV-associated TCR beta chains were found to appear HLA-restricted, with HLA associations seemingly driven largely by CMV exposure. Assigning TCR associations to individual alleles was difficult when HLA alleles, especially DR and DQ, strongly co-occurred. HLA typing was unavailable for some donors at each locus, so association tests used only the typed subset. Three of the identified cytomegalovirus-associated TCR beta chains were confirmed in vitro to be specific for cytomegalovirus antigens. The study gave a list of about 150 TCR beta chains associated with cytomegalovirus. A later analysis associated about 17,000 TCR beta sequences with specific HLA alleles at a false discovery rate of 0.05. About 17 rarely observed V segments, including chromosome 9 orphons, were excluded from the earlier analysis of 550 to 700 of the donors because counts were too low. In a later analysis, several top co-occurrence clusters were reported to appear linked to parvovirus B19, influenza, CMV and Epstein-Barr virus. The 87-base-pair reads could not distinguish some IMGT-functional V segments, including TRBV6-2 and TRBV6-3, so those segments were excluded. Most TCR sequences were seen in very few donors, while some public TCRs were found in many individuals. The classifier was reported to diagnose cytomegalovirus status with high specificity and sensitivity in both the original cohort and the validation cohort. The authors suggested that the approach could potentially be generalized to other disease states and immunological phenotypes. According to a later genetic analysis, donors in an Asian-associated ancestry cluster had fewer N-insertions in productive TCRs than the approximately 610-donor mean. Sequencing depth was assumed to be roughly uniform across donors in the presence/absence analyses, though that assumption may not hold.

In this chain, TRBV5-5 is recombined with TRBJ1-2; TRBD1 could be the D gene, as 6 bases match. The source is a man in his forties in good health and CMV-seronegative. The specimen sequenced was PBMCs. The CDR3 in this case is CASSLDGGFSIGYTF. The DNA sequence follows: TGTGCCAGCAGCTTGGATGGGGGCTTTTCGATTGGCTACACCTTC.